This T cell receptor beta chain was captured in a study of cytomegalovirus exposure and HLA in healthy donors. Study observations and caveats: In vitro assays verified that a few CMV-associated chains recognized CMV antigens specifically. Researchers reportedly found TCR beta sequences accurately predicted most subjects' HLA-A and HLA-B alleles. The productive fraction for most TCR beta V segments was about 87% or about 30% in an earlier analysis. An analysis that was carried out later associated 16,000 or so TCR beta sequences with HLA alleles at 0.05 false discovery rate.

The CDR3 spans 13 residues. Trimming cost V 6 bases and J 13 bases; bases outside gene matches: 11. Germline values: CDR1 MRHNA, CDR2 SNTAGT. The PCR had 60 Vbeta and 13 Jbeta primers. Profiled with immunoSEQ multiplex PCR; TCRdb holds only in-frame clones, not every one. The data show approximately 160,000 clones, approximately 80% seen once. With respect to this clone: Its target is not known.

This TCR derives from a woman aged 40 to 55 in good health and CMV-seropositive. This chain uses TRBV6-4 with TRBJ2-3; TRBD1 aligns across 9 bases. Sequencing was carried out using PBMCs. CDR3 loop: CASSDGSGTGKYF. Here the CDR3 DNA reads TGTGCCAGCAGCGACGGGTCCGGGACAGGGAAGTATTTT.